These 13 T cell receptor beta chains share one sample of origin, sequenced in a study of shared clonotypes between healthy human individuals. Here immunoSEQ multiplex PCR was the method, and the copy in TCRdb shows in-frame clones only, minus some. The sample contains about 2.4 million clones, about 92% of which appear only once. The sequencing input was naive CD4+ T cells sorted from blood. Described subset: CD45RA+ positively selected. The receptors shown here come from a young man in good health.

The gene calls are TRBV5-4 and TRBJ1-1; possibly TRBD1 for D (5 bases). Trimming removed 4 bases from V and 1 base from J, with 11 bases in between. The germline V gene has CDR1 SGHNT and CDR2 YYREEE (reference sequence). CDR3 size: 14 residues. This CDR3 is CASSAKTANTEAFF. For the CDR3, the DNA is TGTGCCAGCAGCGCCAAGACAGCGAACACTGAAGCTTTCTTT.

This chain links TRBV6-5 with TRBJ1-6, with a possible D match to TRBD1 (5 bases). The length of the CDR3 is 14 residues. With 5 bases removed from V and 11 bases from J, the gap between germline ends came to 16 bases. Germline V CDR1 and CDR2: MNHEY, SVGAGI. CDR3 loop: CASSVQGSSAPLHF. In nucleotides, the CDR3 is TGTGCCAGCAGTGTGCAGGGCAGTAGCGCACCCCTCCACTTT.

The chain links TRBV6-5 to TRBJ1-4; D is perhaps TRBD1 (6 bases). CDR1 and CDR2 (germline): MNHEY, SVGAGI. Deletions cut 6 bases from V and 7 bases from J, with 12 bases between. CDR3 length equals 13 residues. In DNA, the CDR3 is TGTGCCAGCAGGGGGGGCGCGGGTGAAAAACTGTTTTTT. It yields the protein CASRGGAGEKLFF.

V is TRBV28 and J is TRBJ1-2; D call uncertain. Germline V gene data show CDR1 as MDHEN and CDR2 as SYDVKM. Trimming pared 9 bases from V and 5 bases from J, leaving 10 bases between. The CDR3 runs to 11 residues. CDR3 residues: CARRRDYGYTF. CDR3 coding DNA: TGTGCCAGGAGACGGGATTATGGCTACACCTTC.

CDR3 coding DNA: TGTGCCATCAAGGGCGACACAGATACGCAGTATTTT. Translated, it gives CAIKGDTDTQYF. The J gene is TRBJ2-3, the V gene TRBV10-3; D is unclear. The CDR3 is 12 residues long. Germline V gene lookup returns CDR1 ENHRY and CDR2 SYGVKD. V was clipped by 7 bases and J by 2 bases, with 7 bases between them.

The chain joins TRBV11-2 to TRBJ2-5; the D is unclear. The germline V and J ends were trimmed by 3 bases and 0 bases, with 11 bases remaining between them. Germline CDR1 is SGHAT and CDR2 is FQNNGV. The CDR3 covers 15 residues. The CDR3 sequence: CASSFLLGHQETQYF. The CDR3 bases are TGTGCCAGCAGCTTCCTCTTAGGACACCAAGAGACCCAGTACTTC.

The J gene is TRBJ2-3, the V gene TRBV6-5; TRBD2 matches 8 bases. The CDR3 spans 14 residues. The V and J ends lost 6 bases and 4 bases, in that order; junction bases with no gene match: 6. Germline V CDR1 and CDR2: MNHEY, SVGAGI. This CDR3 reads CASRLAGTSDTQYF. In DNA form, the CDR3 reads TGTGCCAGCAGGTTAGCGGGGACCTCAGATACGCAGTATTTT.

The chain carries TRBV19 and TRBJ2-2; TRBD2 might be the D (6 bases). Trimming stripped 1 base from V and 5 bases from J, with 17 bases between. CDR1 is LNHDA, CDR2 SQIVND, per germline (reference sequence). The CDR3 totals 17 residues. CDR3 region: CASSIVGQWGTTGELFF. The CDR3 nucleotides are TGTGCCAGTAGTATAGTTGGGCAGTGGGGGACTACCGGGGAGCTGTTTTTT. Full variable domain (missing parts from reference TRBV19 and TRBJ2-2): DGGITQSPKYLFRKEGQNVTLSCEQNLNHDAMYWYRQDPGQGLRLIYYSQIVNDFQKGDIAEGYSVSREKKESFPLTVTSAQKNPTAFYLCASSIVGQWGTTGELFFGEGSRLTVL.

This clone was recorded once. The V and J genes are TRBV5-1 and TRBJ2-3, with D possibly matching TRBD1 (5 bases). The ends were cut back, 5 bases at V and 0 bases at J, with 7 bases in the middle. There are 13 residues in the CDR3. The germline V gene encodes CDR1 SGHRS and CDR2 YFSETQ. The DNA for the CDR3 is TGCGCCAGCAGTAAGGGGAGCACAGATACGCAGTATTTT. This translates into CASSKGSTDTQYF.

The CDR3 here is CASSLGHGQETQYF. The DNA of the CDR3 is TGTGCCAGCAGCTTGGGTCACGGACAAGAGACCCAGTACTTC. The chain couples TRBV5-6 to TRBJ2-5; the D is unclear. V was trimmed by 0 bases and J by 2 bases, leaving 8 bases between them. The CDR3 is 14 residues long. Per germline, CDR1 SGHDT and CDR2 YYEEEE.

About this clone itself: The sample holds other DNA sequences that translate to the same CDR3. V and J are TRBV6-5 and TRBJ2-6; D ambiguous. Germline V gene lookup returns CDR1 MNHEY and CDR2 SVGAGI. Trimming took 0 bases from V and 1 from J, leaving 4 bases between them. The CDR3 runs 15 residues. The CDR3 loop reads CASSYSSSGANVLTF. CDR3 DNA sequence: TGTGCCAGCAGTTACTCAAGTTCTGGGGCCAACGTCCTGACTTTC.

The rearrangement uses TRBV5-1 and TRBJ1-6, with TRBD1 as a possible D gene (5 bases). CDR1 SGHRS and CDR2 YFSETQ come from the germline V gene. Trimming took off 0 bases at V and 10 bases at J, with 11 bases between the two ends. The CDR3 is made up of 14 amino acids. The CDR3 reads CASSLAQGSSPLHF. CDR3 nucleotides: TGCGCCAGCAGCTTGGCCCAGGGTAGCTCACCCCTCCACTTT.

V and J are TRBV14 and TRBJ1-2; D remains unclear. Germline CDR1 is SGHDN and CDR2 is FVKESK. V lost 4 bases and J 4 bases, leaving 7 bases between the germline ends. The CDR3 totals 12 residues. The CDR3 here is CASSPAGYGYTF. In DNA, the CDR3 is TGTGCCAGCAGCCCGGCCGGCTATGGCTACACCTTC.